This T cell receptor (beta chain) was captured by sequencing in a study of T cell repertoires in cytomegalovirus infection. This clonotype has ten or more counts. No antigen is known for it. One entry per CDR3 protein, called by TCRdb with MiXCR from the reads. The profile shows around 750,000 distinct CDR3 sequences, approximately 30% of them singletons. Per germline, CDR1 SGHTA and CDR2 FQGNSA. The CDR3 sequence is 15 residues long. Trimming removed 6 bases from V and 5 bases from J, with 19 bases in between. This chain uses TRBV7-2 with TRBJ1-1; D is perhaps TRBD1 (5 bases). The sequence was collected from a human donor in good health (CMV status not recorded). Some clones in this sample may be carry-over from other donors' samples. The specimen was cultured CD8+ T cells from PBMCs, collected from culture after CMV antigen stimulation. This chain's CDR3 is CASSLSAAGKTEAFF. CDR3 in DNA: TGTGCCAGCAGTCTTTCCGCCGCAGGGAAAACTGAAGCTTTCTTT.